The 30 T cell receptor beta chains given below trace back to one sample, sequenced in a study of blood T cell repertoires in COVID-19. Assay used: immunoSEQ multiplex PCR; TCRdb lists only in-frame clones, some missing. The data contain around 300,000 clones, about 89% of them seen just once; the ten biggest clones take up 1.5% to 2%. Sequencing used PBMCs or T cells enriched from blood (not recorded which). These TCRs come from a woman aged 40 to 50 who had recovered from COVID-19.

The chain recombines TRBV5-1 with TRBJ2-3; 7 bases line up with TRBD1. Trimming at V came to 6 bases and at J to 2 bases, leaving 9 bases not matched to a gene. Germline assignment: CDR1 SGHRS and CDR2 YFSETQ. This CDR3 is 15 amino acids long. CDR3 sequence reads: CASTHLQGNTDTQYF. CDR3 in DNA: TGCGCCAGCACTCATCTACAGGGGAACACAGATACGCAGTATTTT. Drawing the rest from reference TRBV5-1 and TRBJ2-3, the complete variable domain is KAGVTQTPRYLIKTRGQQVTLSCSPISGHRSVSWYQQTPGQGLQFLFEYFSETQRNKGNFPGRFSGRQFSNSRSEMNVSTLELGDSALYLCASTHLQGNTDTQYFGPGTRLTVL.

The CDR3 sequence: CASSEDPAGKETQYF. For the CDR3, the DNA is TGTGCCAGCAGTGAAGACCCCGCCGGGAAAGAGACCCAGTACTTC. V gene TRBV6-1 combines with J gene TRBJ2-5, with TRBD2 as a possible D gene (5 bases). V was clipped by 1 base and J by 3 bases, with 12 bases between them. The CDR3 spans 15 residues. Per the germline V gene, CDR1 is MNHNS and CDR2 is SASEGT.

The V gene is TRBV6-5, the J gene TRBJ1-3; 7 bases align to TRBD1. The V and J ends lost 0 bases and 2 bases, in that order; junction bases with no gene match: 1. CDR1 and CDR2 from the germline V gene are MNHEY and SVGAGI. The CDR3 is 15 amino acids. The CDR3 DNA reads TGTGCCAGCAGTTACTCCAGGGGGACTGGAAACACCATATATTTT. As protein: CASSYSRGTGNTIYF.

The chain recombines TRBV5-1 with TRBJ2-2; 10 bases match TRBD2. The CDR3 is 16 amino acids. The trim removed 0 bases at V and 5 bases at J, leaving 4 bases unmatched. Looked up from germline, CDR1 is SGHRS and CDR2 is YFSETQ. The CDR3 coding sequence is TGCGCCAGCAGCTTGGCTAGCGGGAGAAAAACCGGGGAGCTGTTTTTT. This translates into CASSLASGRKTGELFF.

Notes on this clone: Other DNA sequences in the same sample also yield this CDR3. The CDR3 protein is CASSPDRGTNEKLFF. CDR3 DNA: TGTGCCAGCTCACCAGACAGGGGCACTAATGAAAAACTGTTTTTT. The chain couples TRBV18 to TRBJ1-4; the match to TRBD1 covers 8 bases. CDR3 length: 15 residues. Germline CDR1 KGHSH, CDR2 LQKENI. Unmatched junction bases numbered 1, after V lost 2 bases and J lost 2 bases. Looking up the rest from reference TRBV18 and TRBJ1-4 gives the full variable domain: NAGVMQNPRHLVRRRGQEARLRCSPMKGHSHVYWYRQLPEEGLKFMVYLQKENIIDESGMPKERFSAEFPKEGPSILRIQQVVRGDSAAYFCASSPDRGTNEKLFFGSGTQLSVL.

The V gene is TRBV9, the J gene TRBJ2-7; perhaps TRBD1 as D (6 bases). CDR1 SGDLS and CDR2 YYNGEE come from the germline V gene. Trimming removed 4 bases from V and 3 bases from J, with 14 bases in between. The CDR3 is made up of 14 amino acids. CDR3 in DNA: TGTGCCAGCAGCCGGAGGACAGCAGACTACGAGCAGTACTTC. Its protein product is CASSRRTADYEQYF.

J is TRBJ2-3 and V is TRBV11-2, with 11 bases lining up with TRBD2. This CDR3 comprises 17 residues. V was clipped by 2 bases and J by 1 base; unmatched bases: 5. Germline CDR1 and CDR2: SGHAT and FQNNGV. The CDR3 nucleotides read TGTGCCAGCAGCTTACTTAGCGGGGGGGCTGGCACAGATACGCAGTATTTT. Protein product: CASSLLSGGAGTDTQYF.

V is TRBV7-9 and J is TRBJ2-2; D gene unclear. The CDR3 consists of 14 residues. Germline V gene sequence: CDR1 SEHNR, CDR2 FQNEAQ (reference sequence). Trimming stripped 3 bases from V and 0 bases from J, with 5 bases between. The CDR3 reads CASSFDTNTGELFF. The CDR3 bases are TGTGCCAGCAGCTTTGACACGAACACCGGGGAGCTGTTTTTT.

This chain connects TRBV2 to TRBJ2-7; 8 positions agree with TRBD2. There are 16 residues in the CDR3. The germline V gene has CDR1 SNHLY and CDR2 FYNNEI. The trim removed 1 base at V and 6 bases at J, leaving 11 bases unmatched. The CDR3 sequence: CASSEGEAGALGEQYF. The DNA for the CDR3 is TGTGCCAGCAGTGAAGGGGAAGCGGGGGCATTGGGCGAGCAGTACTTC.

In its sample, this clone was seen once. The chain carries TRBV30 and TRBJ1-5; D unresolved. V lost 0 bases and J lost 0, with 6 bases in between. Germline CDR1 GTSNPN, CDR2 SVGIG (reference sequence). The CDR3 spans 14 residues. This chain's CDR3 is CAWSVLYSNQPQHF. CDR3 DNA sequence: TGTGCCTGGAGTGTACTCTATAGCAATCAGCCCCAGCATTTT.

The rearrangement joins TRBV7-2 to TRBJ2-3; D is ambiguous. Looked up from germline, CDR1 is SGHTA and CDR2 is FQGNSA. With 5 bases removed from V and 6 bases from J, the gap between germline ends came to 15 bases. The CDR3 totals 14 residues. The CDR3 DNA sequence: TGTGCCAGCAGCCATAGACTCACCCAGGATACGCAGTATTTT. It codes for CASSHRLTQDTQYF.

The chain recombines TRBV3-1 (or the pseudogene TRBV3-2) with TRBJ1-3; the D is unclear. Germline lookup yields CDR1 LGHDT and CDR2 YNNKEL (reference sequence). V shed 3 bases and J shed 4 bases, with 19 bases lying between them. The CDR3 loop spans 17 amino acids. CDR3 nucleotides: TGTGCCAGCAGCCACGTCAAAACTAGGGTGAGAGGAAACACCATATATTTT. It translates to CASSHVKTRVRGNTIYF.

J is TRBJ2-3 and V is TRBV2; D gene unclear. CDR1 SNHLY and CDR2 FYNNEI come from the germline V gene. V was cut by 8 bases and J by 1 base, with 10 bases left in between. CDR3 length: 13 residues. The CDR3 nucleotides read TGTGCCAGCGTGAGAGAACGCACAGATACGCAGTATTTT. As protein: CASVRERTDTQYF.

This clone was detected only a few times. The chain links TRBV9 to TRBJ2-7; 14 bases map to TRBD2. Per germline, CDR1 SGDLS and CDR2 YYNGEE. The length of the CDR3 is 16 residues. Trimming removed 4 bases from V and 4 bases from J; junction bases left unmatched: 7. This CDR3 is CASSTSGLAGVYEQYF. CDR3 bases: TGTGCCAGCAGCACGTCGGGACTAGCGGGAGTTTACGAGCAGTACTTC. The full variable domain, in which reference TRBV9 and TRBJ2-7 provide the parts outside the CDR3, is DSGVTQTPKHLITATGQRVTLRCSPRSGDLSVYWYQQSLDQGLQFLIQYYNGEERAKGNILERFSAQQFPDLHSELNLSSLELGDSALYFCASSTSGLAGVYEQYFGPGTRLTVT.

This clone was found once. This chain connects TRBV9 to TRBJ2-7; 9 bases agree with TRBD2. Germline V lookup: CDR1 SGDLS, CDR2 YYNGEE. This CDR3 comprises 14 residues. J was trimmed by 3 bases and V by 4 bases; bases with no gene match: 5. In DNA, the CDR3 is TGTGCCAGCAGCCCGACTAGCGGCCTCTACGAGCAGTACTTC. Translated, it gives CASSPTSGLYEQYF.

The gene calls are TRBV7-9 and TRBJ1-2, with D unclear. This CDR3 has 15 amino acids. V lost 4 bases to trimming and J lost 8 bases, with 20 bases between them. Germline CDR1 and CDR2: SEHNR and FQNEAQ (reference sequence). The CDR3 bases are TGTGCCAGCAGCTCCCCAAGGGAGGGTGGTATCGGCTACACCTTC. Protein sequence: CASSSPREGGIGYTF. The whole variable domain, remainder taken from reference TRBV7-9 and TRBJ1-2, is DTGVSQNPRHKITKRGQNVTFRCDPISEHNRLYWYRQTLGQGPEFLTYFQNEAQLEKSRLLSDRFSAERPKGSFSTLEIQRTEQGDSAMYLCASSSPREGGIGYTFGSGTRLTVV.

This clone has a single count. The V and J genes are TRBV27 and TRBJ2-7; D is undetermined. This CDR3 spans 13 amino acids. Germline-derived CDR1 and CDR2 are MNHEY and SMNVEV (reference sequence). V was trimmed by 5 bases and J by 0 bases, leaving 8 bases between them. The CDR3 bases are TGTGCCAGCAGTACAGCCAGCTCCTACGAGCAGTACTTC. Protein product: CASSTASSYEQYF.

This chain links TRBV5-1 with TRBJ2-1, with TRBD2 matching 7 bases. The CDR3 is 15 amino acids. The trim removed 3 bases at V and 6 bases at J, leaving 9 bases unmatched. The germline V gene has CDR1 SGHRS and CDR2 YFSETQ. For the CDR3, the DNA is TGCGCCAGCAGCTCCCCCCCCGCTAGCGGCAATGAGCAGTTCTTC. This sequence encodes CASSSPPASGNEQFF.

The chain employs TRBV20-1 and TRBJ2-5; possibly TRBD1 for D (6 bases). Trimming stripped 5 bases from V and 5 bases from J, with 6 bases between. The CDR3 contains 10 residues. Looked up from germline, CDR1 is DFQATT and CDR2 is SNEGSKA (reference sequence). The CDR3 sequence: CSADRETQYF. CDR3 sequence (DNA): TGCAGTGCTGACAGGGAGACCCAGTACTTC.

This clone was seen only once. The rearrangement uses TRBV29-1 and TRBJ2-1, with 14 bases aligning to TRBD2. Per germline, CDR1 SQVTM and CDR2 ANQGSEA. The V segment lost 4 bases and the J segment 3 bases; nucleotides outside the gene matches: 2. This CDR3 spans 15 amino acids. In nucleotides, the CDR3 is TGCAGCGTTGGACTAGCGGGAGGGCGCTACAATGAGCAGTTCTTC. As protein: CSVGLAGGRYNEQFF.

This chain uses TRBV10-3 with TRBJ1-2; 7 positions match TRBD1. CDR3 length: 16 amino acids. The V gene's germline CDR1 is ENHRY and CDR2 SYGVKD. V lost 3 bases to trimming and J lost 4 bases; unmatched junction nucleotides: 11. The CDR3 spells CAISDPREQGSYGYTF. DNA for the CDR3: TGTGCCATCAGTGACCCACGGGAACAGGGGAGCTATGGCTACACCTTC.

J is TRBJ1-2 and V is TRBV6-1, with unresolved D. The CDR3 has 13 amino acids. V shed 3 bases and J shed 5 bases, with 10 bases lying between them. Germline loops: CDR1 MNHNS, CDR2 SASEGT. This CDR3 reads CASSDAGFYGYTF. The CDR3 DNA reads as TGTGCCAGCAGTGATGCGGGGTTTTATGGCTACACCTTC.

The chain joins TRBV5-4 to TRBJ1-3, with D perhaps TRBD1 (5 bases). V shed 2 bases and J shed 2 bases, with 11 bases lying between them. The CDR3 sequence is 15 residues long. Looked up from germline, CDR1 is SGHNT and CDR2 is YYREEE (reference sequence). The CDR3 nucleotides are TGTGCCAGCAGCTTTATGGGGGGTACTGGAAACACCATATATTTT. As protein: CASSFMGGTGNTIYF.

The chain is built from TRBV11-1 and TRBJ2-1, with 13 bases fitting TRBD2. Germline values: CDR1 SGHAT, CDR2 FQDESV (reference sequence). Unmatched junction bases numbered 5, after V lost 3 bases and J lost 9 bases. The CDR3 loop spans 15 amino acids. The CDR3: CASSFGLAGDSEQFF. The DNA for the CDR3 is TGTGCCAGCAGCTTTGGACTAGCGGGAGACAGTGAGCAGTTCTTC.

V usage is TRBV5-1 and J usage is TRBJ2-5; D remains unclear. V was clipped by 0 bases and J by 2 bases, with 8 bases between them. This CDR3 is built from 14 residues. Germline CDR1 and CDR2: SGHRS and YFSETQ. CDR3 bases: TGCGCCAGCAGCTTGGGGCCGATTCAAGAGACCCAGTACTTC. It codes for CASSLGPIQETQYF.

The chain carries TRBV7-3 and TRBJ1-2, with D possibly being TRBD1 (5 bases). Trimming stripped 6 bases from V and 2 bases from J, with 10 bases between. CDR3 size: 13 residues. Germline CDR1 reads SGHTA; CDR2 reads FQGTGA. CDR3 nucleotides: TGTGCCAGCAGTCGACAGCCAAACTATGGCTACACCTTC. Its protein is CASSRQPNYGYTF. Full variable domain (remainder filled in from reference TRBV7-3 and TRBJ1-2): GAGVSQTPSNKVTEKGKYVELRCDPISGHTALYWYRQSLGQGPEFLIYFQGTGAADDSGLPNDRFFAVRPEGSVSTLKIQRTERGDSAVYLCASSRQPNYGYTFGSGTRLTVV.

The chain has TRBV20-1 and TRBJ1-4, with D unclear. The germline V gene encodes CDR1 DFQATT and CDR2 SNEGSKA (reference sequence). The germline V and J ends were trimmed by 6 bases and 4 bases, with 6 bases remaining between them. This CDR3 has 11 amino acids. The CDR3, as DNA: TGCAGTGCGAACAGTAATGAAAAACTGTTTTTT. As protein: CSANSNEKLFF.

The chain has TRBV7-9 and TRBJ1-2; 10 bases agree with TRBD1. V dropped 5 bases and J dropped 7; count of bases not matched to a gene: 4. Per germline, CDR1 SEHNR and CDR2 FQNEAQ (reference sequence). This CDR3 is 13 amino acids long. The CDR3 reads CASSQGQGLGYTF. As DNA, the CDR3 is TGTGCCAGCAGCCAGGGACAGGGGCTTGGCTACACCTTC.

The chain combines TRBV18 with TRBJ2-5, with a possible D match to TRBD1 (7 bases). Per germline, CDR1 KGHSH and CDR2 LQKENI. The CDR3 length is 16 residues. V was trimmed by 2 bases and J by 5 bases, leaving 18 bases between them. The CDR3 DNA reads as TGTGCCAGCTCACCATCCTATGGAGGGGGCGCTGAGACCCAGTACTTC. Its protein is CASSPSYGGGAETQYF.

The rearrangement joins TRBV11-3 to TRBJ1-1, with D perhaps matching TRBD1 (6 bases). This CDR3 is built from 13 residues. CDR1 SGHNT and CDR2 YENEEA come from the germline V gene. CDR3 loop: CASSPGGPTEAFF. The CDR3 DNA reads TGTGCTTCCTCGCCGGGGGGGCCCACTGAAGCTTTCTTT.